The 9 T cell receptor beta chains below all came from one sample that was sequenced in a study of cytomegalovirus exposure and HLA in healthy donors. PCR employed 60 Vbeta and 13 Jbeta primers. Some clones are missing from TCRdb's copy, which holds only in-frame ones; the method was immunoSEQ multiplex PCR. The sample has about 150,000 clones, roughly 82% seen once. Input material: PBMCs. The receptors originated from a woman aged 45 to 65 in good health and CMV-seropositive.

This clone was counted between two and nine times. The chain joins TRBV5-1 to TRBJ1-2; perhaps TRBD1 as D (6 bases). Germline CDR1 is SGHRS and CDR2 is YFSETQ. Trimming took 0 bases from V and 6 from J, leaving 12 bases between them. The CDR3 sequence is 14 residues long. The CDR3 DNA follows: TGCGCCAGCAGCTTGGGAACCGGGACAAATGGCTACACCTTC. This encodes CASSLGTGTNGYTF. Based on the CDR3 plus reference TRBV5-1 and TRBJ1-2, the full variable domain is KAGVTQTPRYLIKTRGQQVTLSCSPISGHRSVSWYQQTPGQGLQFLFEYFSETQRNKGNFPGRFSGRQFSNSRSEMNVSTLELGDSALYLCASSLGTGTNGYTFGSGTRLTVV.

The rearrangement links TRBV2 to TRBJ2-7; 10 bases map to TRBD1. The CDR3 spans 15 residues. V dropped 5 bases and J dropped 7; count of bases not matched to a gene: 11. Germline V lookup: CDR1 SNHLY, CDR2 FYNNEI. This CDR3 is CASSPPGQGRREQYF. CDR3 bases: TGTGCCAGCAGTCCCCCGGGACAGGGGAGGAGGGAGCAGTACTTC.

The chain links TRBV15 to TRBJ1-5, with 9 bases matching TRBD1. Germline loops: CDR1 LNHNV, CDR2 YYDKDF (reference sequence). Trimming at V came to 4 bases and at J to 2 bases, leaving 6 bases not matched to a gene. The CDR3 is 16 amino acids. The CDR3 DNA follows: TGTGCCACCAGCAAGGACAGGGGAGGTGGCAATCAGCCCCAGCATTTT. Encoded protein: CATSKDRGGGNQPQHF.

The chain recombines TRBV5-1 with TRBJ2-2; 8 bases agree with TRBD1. CDR3 size: 15 residues. CDR1 is SGHRS, CDR2 YFSETQ, per germline. The junction had 2 bases not matched to a gene; V was cut back by 3 bases and J by 1 base. The DNA of the CDR3 is TGCGCCAGCAGCTACGGGACAGGGAACACCGGGGAGCTGTTTTTT. Translated, it gives CASSYGTGNTGELFF.

The V call is TRBV12-5, the J call TRBJ1-5; D not certain. The CDR3 is 14 amino acids. Germline loops: CDR1 LGHNT, CDR2 FRNRAP. With 3 bases removed from V and 6 bases from J, the gap between germline ends came to 12 bases. The CDR3 sequence is CASGFWEGSQPQHF. CDR3 bases: TGTGCTAGTGGTTTTTGGGAGGGTAGTCAGCCCCAGCATTTT.

This rearrangement joins TRBV5-6 to TRBJ1-2, with TRBD1 as a possible D gene (6 bases). V was shortened by 0 bases and J by 3 bases, with 12 bases between the two germline ends. This CDR3 spans 15 amino acids. Germline CDR1 SGHDT, CDR2 YYEEEE. This chain's CDR3 is CASSLAFSGDYGYTF. The CDR3 nucleotides are TGTGCCAGCAGCTTGGCATTTTCAGGGGACTATGGCTACACCTTC.

This rearrangement joins TRBV19 to TRBJ1-6, with 10 bases aligning to TRBD1. V was pared by 7 bases and J by 6 bases, with 6 bases of the junction left unmatched. CDR1 and CDR2 (germline): LNHDA, SQIVND (reference sequence). There are 15 residues in the CDR3. This CDR3 reads CASNLRDRGNSPLHF. The CDR3 nucleotides read TGTGCCAGTAACCTTCGGGACAGGGGTAATTCACCCCTCCACTTT.

The chain employs TRBV6-6 and TRBJ2-7, with D hard to call. The CDR3 runs to 13 residues. With 2 bases removed from V and 3 bases from J, the gap between germline ends came to 8 bases. CDR1 is MNHNY and CDR2 is SVGAGI in the germline V gene (reference sequence). This chain's CDR3 is CASSYVFYYEQYF. The CDR3 DNA sequence: TGTGCCAGCAGTTACGTGTTTTACTACGAGCAGTACTTC.

This clone was seen repeatedly, ten times or more. The chain carries TRBV18 and TRBJ1-3; possible D gene TRBD1, 5 bases. This CDR3 contains 15 residues. CDR1 is KGHSH, CDR2 LQKENI, per germline. The ends were cut back, 3 bases at V and 7 bases at J, with 16 bases in the middle. CDR3 region: CASSPGRTKLNTIYF. CDR3 in DNA: TGTGCCAGCTCACCCGGCAGGACAAAGCTGAACACCATATATTTT.